The 27 T cell receptor beta chains presented below share a single source sample, sequenced in a study of cytomegalovirus exposure and HLA in healthy donors. PCR employed 60 Vbeta and 13 Jbeta primers. Clones were read by immunoSEQ multiplex PCR, and TCRdb kept only the in-frame ones, dropping some. The sample holds 100,000 or so clones, less than 85% seen once. The sequenced material came from PBMCs. The receptors were gathered from a man aged 18 to 30 in good health and CMV-seronegative.

The CDR3: CASSSKTGYYGYTF. The CDR3 DNA follows: TGTGCCAGCAGTTCGAAAACAGGGTACTATGGCTACACCTTC. The chain uses TRBV27 and TRBJ1-2; TRBD1 is a possible D gene (6 bases). Trimming took off 4 bases at V and 3 bases at J, with 12 bases between the two ends. There are 14 residues in the CDR3. Germline V lookup: CDR1 MNHEY, CDR2 SMNVEV (reference sequence).

The CDR3 region is CASGPGGPGNQPQHF. CDR3 coding DNA: TGTGCCAGCGGACCCGGAGGCCCCGGCAATCAGCCCCAGCATTTT. V is TRBV6-5 and J is TRBJ1-5; D unresolved. Germline V gene data show CDR1 as MNHEY and CDR2 as SVGAGI. Trimming removed 8 bases at V and 2 bases at J, with 16 bases between. The CDR3 spans 15 residues.

The sample holds one count of this clone. The CDR3 DNA is TGTGCCAGCAGCTTGCGGGGAGACACAGATACGCAGTATTTT. Its translation: CASSLRGDTDTQYF. The rearrangement links TRBV7-3 to TRBJ2-3, with a tentative D call TRBD2 (6 bases). This CDR3 is built from 14 residues. From germline, CDR1 is SGHTA and CDR2 FQGTGA. Trimming left V 3 bases short and J 2 bases short, with 9 bases between.

This rearrangement joins TRBV27 to TRBJ2-1, with D maybe TRBD2 (6 bases). This CDR3 comprises 18 residues. Germline V gene sequence: CDR1 MNHEY, CDR2 SMNVEV (reference sequence). Trimming pared 5 bases from V and 0 bases from J, leaving 20 bases between. The CDR3 is CASSPPLWGESSYNEQFF. The CDR3 DNA is TGTGCCAGCAGTCCTCCTCTATGGGGGGAGAGCTCCTACAATGAGCAGTTCTTC.

This sequence joins TRBV5-1 and TRBJ2-3, with 12 bases fitting TRBD2. The CDR3 is made up of 17 amino acids. CDR1 SGHRS and CDR2 YFSETQ come from the germline V gene. J lost 0 bases, V lost 4 bases, and 6 bases had no gene match. The CDR3 sequence: CASSLGTSGQSTDTQYF. The CDR3 coding sequence is TGCGCCAGCAGCCTAGGGACTAGCGGGCAAAGCACAGATACGCAGTATTTT.

The rearrangement joins TRBV12-1 to TRBJ2-5; TRBD2, the D gene given by the table, was not confirmed from the DNA. TRBV12-1 is recorded as a pseudogene. This CDR3 region has 15 residues. Written as DNA, the CDR3 is TGTGCCAGCAGCGGGGGGACCCGGGAGGAAGAGACCCAGTACTTC. Its protein product is CASSGGTREEETQYF.

This sequence joins TRBV29-1 and TRBJ1-1, with D possibly being TRBD1 (5 bases). The germline V gene has CDR1 SQVTM and CDR2 ANQGSEA. V was shortened by 5 bases and J by 2 bases, with 24 bases between the two germline ends. The CDR3 has 17 amino acids. The CDR3 DNA is TGCAGCGTTCCCAAGCCAGCTCGGGGGGGGAAAAACACTGAAGCTTTCTTT. It yields the protein CSVPKPARGGKNTEAFF.

J is TRBJ2-3 and V is TRBV19; 13 bases map to TRBD2. Per the germline V gene, CDR1 is LNHDA and CDR2 is SQIVND (reference sequence). The ends lost 5 bases at V and 2 bases at J; junction bases unmatched: 16. The CDR3 has 20 amino acids. The CDR3 loop reads CASSGSGLAGAGSPTDTQYF. The CDR3 bases are TGTGCCAGTAGTGGGAGTGGACTAGCGGGAGCGGGTTCCCCCACAGATACGCAGTATTTT.

V and J are TRBV2 and TRBJ2-3; 8 bases fit TRBD2. CDR3 size: 16 residues. V lost 10 bases, J lost 0 bases, and 12 bases stayed unmatched. Germline V CDR1 and CDR2: SNHLY, FYNNEI. CDR3 sequence reads: CATWTPAGGSTDTQYF. The CDR3 DNA follows: TGTGCCACCTGGACCCCCGCGGGAGGAAGCACAGATACGCAGTATTTT.

In its sample, this clone was seen once. J is TRBJ2-2 and V is TRBV10-3; 7 nucleotides line up with TRBD2. This CDR3 is built from 14 residues. CDR1 and CDR2 from the germline V gene are ENHRY and SYGVKD. Losses at the gene ends were 8 bases for V and 6 bases for J; bases not matched to a gene: 9. CDR3 sequence (DNA): TGTGCCATCTTGGGGGGAGGGCCCTCCGGGGAGCTGTTTTTT. Encoded protein: CAILGGGPSGELFF.

The J gene is TRBJ2-1, the V gene TRBV7-2; 7 nucleotides match TRBD2. The germline V gene has CDR1 SGHTA and CDR2 FQGNSA. With V trimmed by 2 bases and J by 6 bases, 7 bases remained unmatched. The CDR3 consists of 15 residues. The chain's CDR3 is CASSLLTPGGNEQFF. For the CDR3, the DNA is TGTGCCAGCAGCTTATTGACCCCGGGGGGCAATGAGCAGTTCTTC.

The rearrangement links TRBV30 to TRBJ2-3, with TRBD2 matching 8 bases. J gave up 3 bases and V 4 bases, and 9 bases lay outside the gene matches. Germline V gene lookup returns CDR1 GTSNPN and CDR2 SVGIG (reference sequence). The length of the CDR3 is 15 residues. CDR3 DNA: TGTGCCTGGAACGGGGGGGCCTCGGAGACAGATACGCAGTATTTT. Amino acids: CAWNGGASETDTQYF. Looking up the rest from reference TRBV30 and TRBJ2-3 gives the full variable domain: SQTIHQWPATLVQPVGSPLSLECTVEGTSNPNLYWYRQAAGRGLQLLFYSVGIGQISSEVPQNLSASRPQDRQFILSSKKLLLSDSGFYLCAWNGGASETDTQYFGPGTRLTVL.

This clone has a single count. As DNA, the CDR3 is TGTGCCAGCAAGGTTAACAGTATCCGACAGCCCCAGCATTTT. Translated: CASKVNSIRQPQHF. V gene TRBV2 combines with J gene TRBJ1-5; D is ambiguous. Germline V gene sequence: CDR1 SNHLY, CDR2 FYNNEI. The V gene lost 7 bases and the J gene lost 7 bases, with 17 bases spanning the gap. The CDR3 runs 14 residues.

This chain connects TRBV6-5 to TRBJ1-2, with TRBD1 matching over 8 bases. The germline V gene encodes CDR1 MNHEY and CDR2 SVGAGI. The CDR3 consists of 14 residues. Trimming removed 6 bases from V and 2 bases from J; junction bases left unmatched: 5. The CDR3 DNA reads TGTGCCAGCAGCAAGGACAGGGCGAACTATGGCTACACCTTC. It encodes CASSKDRANYGYTF.

The chain employs TRBV9 and TRBJ1-1; TRBD1 agrees at 8 bases. This CDR3 contains 13 residues. Germline V gene data show CDR1 as SGDLS and CDR2 as YYNGEE. V lost 3 bases and J lost 4; bases outside the gene matches: 2. CDR3 bases: TGTGCCAGCAGCGATGGACAGGGCACTGAAGCTTTCTTT. This encodes CASSDGQGTEAFF. The full variable domain, with the rest looked up from reference TRBV9 and TRBJ1-1, is DSGVTQTPKHLITATGQRVTLRCSPRSGDLSVYWYQQSLDQGLQFLIQYYNGEERAKGNILERFSAQQFPDLHSELNLSSLELGDSALYFCASSDGQGTEAFFGQGTRLTVV.

J is TRBJ1-5 and V is TRBV10-2; perhaps TRBD1 as D (6 bases). The CDR3 is 15 amino acids. The V and J ends lost 10 bases and 0 bases respectively, with 16 bases between them. Germline values: CDR1 WSHSY, CDR2 SAAADI. For the CDR3, the DNA is TGCGCCACGGCAGACAGGCTAAATAGCAATCAGCCCCAGCATTTT. Translation gives CATADRLNSNQPQHF.

The chain combines TRBV6-6 with TRBJ1-2; TRBD1 matches 9 bases. Germline-derived CDR1 and CDR2 are MNHNY and SVGAGI (reference sequence). V lost 11 bases and J lost 4; bases outside the gene matches: 8. The CDR3 is made up of 13 amino acids. The CDR3 is CAGTGGASYGYTF. CDR3 coding DNA: TGTGCCGGCACAGGGGGCGCATCCTATGGCTACACCTTC.

The gene calls are TRBV4-1 and TRBJ1-2; 10 positions match TRBD1. V shed 4 bases and J 6 bases; nucleotides not matched to a gene: 2. The CDR3 totals 13 residues. Germline loops: CDR1 MGHRA, CDR2 YSYEKL. In nucleotides, the CDR3 is TGCGCCAGCAGCCCAGGACAGGGGGATGGCTACACCTTC. As protein: CASSPGQGDGYTF.

This chain links TRBV6-5 with TRBJ1-2; D gene uncertain. This CDR3 region has 13 residues. Germline CDR1 and CDR2: MNHEY and SVGAGI. V lost 6 bases and J lost 4, with 12 bases in between. This CDR3 is CASRSGVGYGYTF. The CDR3 DNA reads as TGTGCCAGCAGAAGCGGTGTCGGCTATGGCTACACCTTC.

The V gene is TRBV11-3, the J gene TRBJ2-1, with no clear D. Germline CDR1 SGHNT, CDR2 YENEEA. The CDR3 totals 13 residues. With 0 bases removed from V and 8 bases from J, the gap between germline ends came to 8 bases. The CDR3 sequence: CASSLDSTDEQFF. CDR3 bases: TGTGCCAGCAGCTTAGATAGTACGGATGAGCAGTTCTTC.

The chain couples TRBV19 to TRBJ2-5; a weak D match, TRBD1 (5 bases). The V end lost 4 bases, the J end lost 5 bases, and 17 bases lay between the germline ends. Germline CDR1 is LNHDA and CDR2 is SQIVND (reference sequence). The CDR3 is made up of 15 amino acids. CDR3 sequence reads: CASSKGAGLGETQYF. The CDR3 DNA follows: TGTGCCAGTAGTAAAGGGGCAGGGCTCGGTGAGACCCAGTACTTC. Looking up the rest from reference TRBV19 and TRBJ2-5 gives the full variable domain: DGGITQSPKYLFRKEGQNVTLSCEQNLNHDAMYWYRQDPGQGLRLIYYSQIVNDFQKGDIAEGYSVSREKKESFPLTVTSAQKNPTAFYLCASSKGAGLGETQYFGPGTRLLVL.

The chain joins TRBV6-5 to TRBJ2-5, with D unresolved. The DNA end is more similar to TRBJ2-7, so the J call may be wrong. The CDR3 length is 13 residues. Germline-derived CDR1 and CDR2 are MNHEY and SVGAGI. For the CDR3, the DNA is TGTGCCAGCAGAAGGCCTGCGAGCGACGAGCAGTACTTC. It is translated as CASRRPASDEQYF.

This clone appeared once. The chain recombines TRBV7-9 with TRBJ2-6; D is possibly TRBD1 (5 bases). CDR1 is SEHNR and CDR2 is FQNEAQ in the germline V gene (reference sequence). CDR3 length equals 15 residues. Trimming removed 2 bases from V and 2 bases from J, with 7 bases in between. This chain's CDR3 is CASSLTQAGANVLTF. In nucleotides, the CDR3 is TGTGCCAGCAGCTTAACACAGGCTGGGGCCAACGTCCTGACTTTC. The full variable domain, completed using reference TRBV7-9 and TRBJ2-6, is DTGVSQNPRHKITKRGQNVTFRCDPISEHNRLYWYRQTLGQGPEFLTYFQNEAQLEKSRLLSDRFSAERPKGSFSTLEIQRTEQGDSAMYLCASSLTQAGANVLTFGAGSRLTVL.

This clone showed up just once. The chain employs TRBV6-1 and TRBJ1-3, with D uncertain. V was pared by 0 bases and J by 2 bases, with 11 bases between. The CDR3 consists of 16 residues. From germline, CDR1 is MNHNS and CDR2 SASEGT. The CDR3 nucleotides are TGTGCCAGCAGTGAAGCTGCCCAGTACCCTGGAAACACCATATATTTT. Translated: CASSEAAQYPGNTIYF.

This chain joins TRBV5-4 and TRBJ2-7; no clear D. The V gene lost 0 bases and the J gene lost 0 bases, with 4 bases spanning the gap. The CDR3 is 13 amino acids. CDR1 is SGHNT, CDR2 YYREEE, per germline (reference sequence). CDR3 DNA: TGTGCCAGCAGCTTGGGTAGCTCCTACGAGCAGTACTTC. This sequence encodes CASSLGSSYEQYF.

This clone turned up a few times. The genes are TRBV27 and TRBJ1-1; tentatively, D is TRBD1 (5 bases). The CDR3 spans 15 residues. The V end was cut by 6 bases, the J end by 5 bases, with 19 bases between. From germline, CDR1 is MNHEY and CDR2 SMNVEV (reference sequence). The CDR3 sequence is CASSPSGRGRTEAFF. CDR3 DNA sequence: TGTGCCAGCAGCCCCAGTGGGAGGGGCAGGACTGAAGCTTTCTTT.

The chain recombines TRBV30 with TRBJ2-3; maybe TRBD2 (5 bases). From germline, CDR1 is GTSNPN and CDR2 SVGIG (reference sequence). The ends were cut back, 2 bases at V and 6 bases at J, with 12 bases in the middle. This CDR3 region has 13 residues. CDR3 region: CAWSRGVLDTQYF. The DNA for the CDR3 is TGTGCCTGGAGTCGGGGAGTACTGGATACGCAGTATTTT.